A selection of T cell receptor beta chains follows, all from one sample in a study of persistence of HIV-infected CD4 T cells. The data were produced by immunoSEQ multiplex PCR, yet TCRdb's version contains in-frame clones alone and is incomplete. The sample includes about 64,000 clones, just under 75% of them seen just once. No antigen has been identified for these receptors. Sequencing used CD4+ T cells sorted from PBMCs after roughly 18-hour stimulation, obtained from a patient who received antiretroviral therapy. The receptors come from an adult man with HIV who was CMV-seropositive. The CDR3 runs from the conserved cysteine through the conserved F or W.

j_call v_call cdr3_aa
TRBJ2-1 TRBV9 CASSGGPYNEQFF
TRBJ2-7 TRBV7-9 CASSFGGRSYEQYF
TRBJ2-2 TRBV4-1 CASSQDSRAGTGGKNTGELFF
TRBJ2-7 TRBV29-1 CSVADMTGGVYEQYF
TRBJ1-1 TRBV28 CASSSSGTSTNTEAFF
TRBJ1-5 TRBV2 CASSWTAYSNQPQHF
TRBJ1-1 TRBV15 CATSRERKGWTEAFF
TRBJ2-4 TRBV5-1 CASSLEQGEYIQYF
TRBJ2-1 TRBV7-2 CASSLVGGRGEQFF
TRBJ2-3 TRBV6-5 CASTSRADTQYF
TRBJ2-2 TRBV13 CASKGPNTGELFF
TRBJ1-5 TRBV24-1 CATSDLELQGTVQPQHF
TRBJ1-1 TRBV25-1 CATQRSLPGQWTEAFF
TRBJ2-7 TRBV11-3 CASSFVSGSEQYF
TRBJ2-3 TRBV29-1 CSVIRLAGADTQYF
TRBJ1-5 TRBV7-2 CASSLKFPQPQHF
TRBJ1-1 TRBV6-5 CASSYGQGNTEAFF
TRBJ2-3 TRBV27 CASSGIAGGAVNTQYF
TRBJ2-7 TRBV18 CASSPSQEQYF
TRBJ1-1 TRBV6-5 CASRGTANTEAFF
TRBJ2-1 TRBV5-1 CASSTGLAGDYNEQFF
TRBJ1-6 TRBV7-2 CASSRDSYNSPLHF
TRBJ1-2 TRBV7-9 CASSLWNQGGYTF
TRBJ1-1 TRBV28 CASSLPLGAGWDTEAFF
TRBJ1-1 TRBV9 CASSVVPGTDEAFF
TRBJ2-7 TRBV10-3 CAISESGPRIPYEQYF
TRBJ1-6 TRBV2 CASSERQGRYNSPLHF
TRBJ2-1 TRBV3-1/TRBV3-2 CASSHKARHEQFF
TRBJ2-7 TRBV4-1 CASSQGPVDYEQYF
TRBJ1-4 TRBV10-1 CASSAQDGEKLFF
TRBJ1-1 TRBV15 CATSRDRGPTEAFF
TRBJ1-2 TRBV28 CASRATQGYHYGYTF
TRBJ2-2 TRBV27 CASSLWGGELFF
TRBJ2-2 TRBV19 CASMMTGVGSGELFF
TRBJ1-1 TRBV12-3/TRBV12-4 CASSLGLNTEAFF
TRBJ2-1 TRBV28 CASSLLRGTINEQFF
TRBJ1-2 TRBV18 CASSPQETGGNYGYTF
TRBJ1-1 TRBV6-1 CASSEITLNTEAFF
TRBJ1-2 TRBV28 CASEGARGYTF
TRBJ1-2 TRBV19 CASIRGPSNYGYTF
TRBJ2-7 TRBV28 CASSLSTGGTYEQYF
TRBJ2-2 TRBV3-1/TRBV3-2 CASYKARFGGSSGTGELFF
TRBJ1-4 TRBV15 CATTTETWTGVKLFF
TRBJ1-4 TRBV7-9 CASSLNTWGRTNEKLFF
TRBJ2-5 TRBV5-1 CASSLQGGGQETQYF
TRBJ2-1 TRBV6-5 CASSPGNTYNEQFF
TRBJ2-2 TRBV2 CASSGDGELFF
TRBJ2-1 TRBV6-5 CASLRDRGNNEQFF